These 2 T cell receptor beta chains share one sample of origin, sequenced in a study of T-cell memory formation after mild COVID-19. TCRdb reanalysed the 5' RACE reads using MiXCR and keeps one entry per CDR3 protein. This sample has hundreds of thousands of distinct CDR3 sequences, with around 24% found just once. Specimen: PBMCs or a T cell subset sorted from them (not recorded which). These receptors were collected from an adult woman who had mild COVID-19 (a few samples of this study predate the infection). Cell type and time point are not known.

The gene calls are TRBV6-4 and TRBJ2-7; 9 bases match TRBD2. The CDR3 totals 16 residues. V dropped 3 bases and J dropped 7; count of bases not matched to a gene: 13. The V gene's germline CDR1 is MRHNA and CDR2 SNTAGT. This chain's CDR3 is CASSDPRRGGPGEQYF. CDR3 nucleotide sequence: TGTGCCAGCAGTGATCCCCGGCGGGGGGGCCCGGGAGAGCAGTACTTC.

Regarding this clonotype: One end of the junction is discordant with germline, which a read error may explain. The V and J genes are TRBV6-2 or TRBV6-3 and TRBJ1-2, with 10 bases fitting TRBD1. The CDR3 contains 14 residues. Germline CDR1 and CDR2: MNHEY and SVGEGT. The CDR3 sequence: CASTPAGTGARGGF. The CDR3 DNA reads TGTGCCAGCACCCCTGCCGGGACAGGGGCCAGAGGGGGCTTC.